Here is one TCR beta chain with its context. The CDR3 contains 14 residues. Germline CDR1 and CDR2: LNHDA and SQIVND (reference sequence). Between the trimmed V and J ends, which lost 6 bases and 0 bases, there was a span of 12 bases. This sample is part of a study of blood T cell repertoires in COVID-19. As for the study in general: There were acute and convalescent COVID-19 samples, and they came from the United States, Italy and Spain. From T cells, B-cell-depleted T cells, or PBMCs came the material, which was cDNA or gDNA.

Study processing details: Nucleated cell counts were estimated from reference gene primer amplification. Only in-frame clones appear in the TCRdb table, and some are missing; sequencing was by immunoSEQ multiplex PCR. V, J and clone size are those of that table, while D and trimming were read from the DNA. The sample records approximately 350,000 clones, about four fifths being singletons. This sequence originates from a young man with active or convalescent COVID-19. This rearrangement joins TRBV19 to TRBJ2-7; the D gene is possibly TRBD1 (5 bases). Sequencing used peripheral blood. CDR3 DNA: TGTGCCAGTAGCCGGGCAGGGCTCTCCTACGAGCAGTACTTC. It encodes CASSRAGLSYEQYF.